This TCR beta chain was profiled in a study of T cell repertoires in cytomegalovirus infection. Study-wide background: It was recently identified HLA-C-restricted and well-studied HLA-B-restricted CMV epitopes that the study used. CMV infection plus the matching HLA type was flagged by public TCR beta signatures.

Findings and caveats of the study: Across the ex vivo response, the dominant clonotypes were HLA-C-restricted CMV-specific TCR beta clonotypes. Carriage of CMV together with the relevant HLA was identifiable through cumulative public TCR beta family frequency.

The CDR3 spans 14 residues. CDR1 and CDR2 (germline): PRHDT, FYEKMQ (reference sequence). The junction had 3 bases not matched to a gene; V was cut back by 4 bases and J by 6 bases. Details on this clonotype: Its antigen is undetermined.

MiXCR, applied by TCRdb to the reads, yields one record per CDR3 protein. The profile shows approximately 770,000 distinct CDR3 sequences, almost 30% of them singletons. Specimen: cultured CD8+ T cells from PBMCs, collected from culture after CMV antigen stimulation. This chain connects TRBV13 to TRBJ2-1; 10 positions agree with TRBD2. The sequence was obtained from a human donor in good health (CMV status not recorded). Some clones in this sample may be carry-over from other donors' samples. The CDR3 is CASSSGTSVNEQFF. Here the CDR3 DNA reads TGTGCCAGCAGCTCAGGGACTAGCGTCAATGAGCAGTTCTTC.